This is a list of T cell receptor beta chains from one sample in a study of metastatic and nonmetastatic thyroid tumors. TCRdb redid the clone calls on the PCR reads using MiXCR. The repertoire holds roughly 40,000 clones, with roughly 15% as singletons. Material for sequencing was blood. These receptors were obtained from a female donor with papillary thyroid cancer or a benign thyroid nodule (not recorded which). Some clones in this sample may be carry-over from other donors' samples. The CDR3 runs from the conserved cysteine through the conserved F or W. The D gene is left open where the match is weak. Rows may omit the clone size; those that give it use once, few, many or a size class.

NA	TRBJ1-3	TRBV29-1	many	CSVDSAGNTIYF	TGCAGCGTTGACTCAGCTGGAAACACCATATATTTT
TRBD2	TRBJ2-1	TRBV6-4	medium-sized	CASSDEGLASGREQFF	TGTGCCAGCAGTGACGAGGGACTAGCGAGCGGTAGAGAGCAGTTCTTC
TRBD1	TRBJ1-6	TRBV20-1	few	CSARDLRTGSSYNSPLHF	TGCAGTGCTAGAGATCTAAGGACAGGGAGCTCCTATAATTCACCCCTCCACTTT
NA	TRBJ1-6	TRBV28	many	CASGDGYNSPLHF	TGTGCCAGCGGGGACGGATATAATTCACCCCTCCACTTT
NA	TRBJ1-1	TRBV6-5	NA	CASSYFDLPTGPTEAFF	TGTGCCAGCAGTTATTTCGACCTTCCGACAGGACCCACTGAAGCCTTCTTT
TRBD1	TRBJ2-2	TRBV19	NA	CASSPDRVGSTGELFF	TGTGCCAGTAGTCCAGACAGGGTCGGATCGACCGGGGAGCTGTTTTTT
NA	TRBJ2-5	TRBV19	NA	CASSIGGNHQTQYF	TGTGCCAGTAGTATAGGGGGTAACCACCAGACCCAGTACTTC
NA	TRBJ2-3	TRBV12-3/TRBV12-4	many	CASSLEDPDTQYF	TGTGCCAGCAGTTTAGAGGATCCAGATACGCAGTATTTT
NA	TRBJ2-7	TRBV4-1	many	CASSQAEGDIPPYEQYF	TGCGCCAGCAGCCAAGCGGAGGGGGACATCCCCCCCTACGAGCAGTACTTC
NA	TRBJ2-1	TRBV5-1	once	CAIIRYNEQFF	TGCGCCATCATCAGATACAATGAGCAGTTCTTC
NA	TRBJ2-1	TRBV9	many	CASSPGNSHNEQFF	TGTGCCAGCAGCCCCGGGAACTCCCACAATGAGCAGTTCTTC
NA	TRBJ1-1	TRBV12-3/TRBV12-4	many	CASSLAGVLNTEAFF	TGTGCCAGCAGTTTAGCCGGGGTCTTGAACACTGAAGCTTTCTTT
TRBD1	TRBJ2-7	TRBV20-1	many	CSARGNRGLGEQYF	TGCAGTGCTAGAGGGAACAGGGGGCTTGGGGAGCAGTACTTC
TRBD1	TRBJ1-1	TRBV7-9	NA	CASSKGAVRTEAFF	TGTGCCAGCAGCAAGGGGGCTGTGAGAACTGAAGCTTTCTTT
NA	TRBJ2-3	TRBV28	medium-sized	CASSPSRTDTQYF	TGTGCCAGCAGTCCCTCTCGCACAGATACGCAGTATTTT
TRBD2	TRBJ2-3	TRBV20-1	many	CSARDPLASILTQYF	TGCAGTGCTAGAGATCCACTAGCGAGCATTTTGACGCAGTATTTT
NA	TRBJ1-1	TRBV5-6	many	CASSLFRSGEAFF	TGTGCCAGCAGCTTGTTCAGGTCGGGTGAAGCTTTCTTT
TRBD1	TRBJ2-5	TRBV11-3	many	CASSLRGQGAFRETQYF	TGTGCCAGCAGCTTACGGGGACAGGGGGCTTTTAGGGAGACCCAGTACTTC
NA	TRBJ1-3	TRBV20-1	NA	CSAHRVEGNTIYF	TGCAGTGCTCACAGGGTAGAGGGAAACACCATATATTTT
NA	TRBJ1-2	TRBV11-3	many	CASSLEGEGYTF	TGTGCCAGCAGCTTAGAAGGGGAGGGCTACACCTTC
TRBD1	TRBJ2-1	TRBV27	NA	CASSLSMGRGRNEQFF	TGTGCCAGCAGTTTATCAATGGGAAGGGGGCGCAATGAGCAGTTCTTC
NA	TRBJ2-6	TRBV20-1	NA	CSARGRGVAVANALTF	TGCAGTGCTAGAGGAAGGGGGGTCGCTGTGGCCAACGCCCTGACTTTC
NA	TRBJ1-6	TRBV5-1	once	CASSLVSGPEYSPLHF	TGCGCCAGCAGCTTGGTATCGGGGCCAGAGTATTCACCCCTCCACTTT
TRBD2	TRBJ2-7	TRBV28	few	CASSSWTSGRILAYEQYF	TGTGCCAGCAGTTCATGGACTAGCGGGAGGATTCTAGCCTACGAGCAGTACTTC
NA	TRBJ2-3	TRBV11-3	many	CASSWQGAGNSDTQYF	TGTGCCAGCAGCTGGCAAGGGGCGGGAAACTCAGATACGCAGTATTTT
TRBD2	TRBJ2-6	TRBV12-5	few	CASETGGAGANVLTF	TGTGCTAGTGAAACGGGGGGAGCAGGGGCCAACGTCCTGACTTTC
TRBD2	TRBJ2-3	TRBV7-3	few	CASSLIGRADTQYF	TGTGCCAGCAGCTTAATCGGGAGGGCCGATACGCAGTATTTT
NA	TRBJ2-7	TRBV30	many	CAWSVFRNYEQYF	TGTGCCTGGAGTGTATTCAGAAACTACGAGCAGTACTTC
NA	TRBJ2-7	TRBV6-1	NA	CASTRDGYSYEQYF	TGTGCCAGCACTAGGGACGGTTACTCCTACGAGCAGTACTTC
NA	TRBJ2-7	TRBV20-1	many	CSARDADRGAYEQYF	TGCAGTGCTAGAGACGCGGACCGAGGGGCCTACGAGCAGTACTTC
TRBD2	TRBJ2-2	TRBV28	NA	CASSLQREMTGELFF	TGTGCCAGCAGTCTCCAGCGGGAGATGACCGGGGAGCTGTTTTTT
NA	TRBJ2-2	TRBV28	NA	CASSLRFGTGELFF	TGTGCCAGCAGTTTGAGGTTCGGCACCGGGGAGCTGTTTTTT
TRBD1	TRBJ1-3	TRBV7-8	NA	CASSSDRATVNTIYF	TGTGCCAGCAGCTCGGACAGGGCCACAGTAAACACCATATATTTT
NA	TRBJ2-2	TRBV5-1	NA	CASSLTTTVAGELFF	TGCGCCAGCAGCCTGACCACAACAGTCGCCGGGGAGCTGTTTTTT
NA	TRBJ2-2	TRBV10-1	NA	CASSDQGTAELFF	TGCGCCAGCAGTGACCAGGGGACCGCGGAGCTGTTTTTT
NA	TRBJ2-7	TRBV5-1	many	CASSLAASYEQYF	TGCGCCAGCAGCTTGGCTGCCAGCTACGAGCAGTACTTC
NA	TRBJ2-3	TRBV6-1	NA	CARNEGFGVDTQYF	TGTGCCAGAAATGAAGGCTTTGGAGTCGATACGCAGTATTTT
TRBD2	TRBJ2-7	TRBV20-1	many	CSATGTSGTTNKMPLEQYF	TGCAGTGCTACCGGGACTAGCGGAACGACCAATAAAATGCCCCTCGAGCAGTACTTC
NA	TRBJ2-7	TRBV5-4	many	CASSLPGSDQYF	TGTGCCAGCAGCTTGCCGGGTTCCGACCAGTACTTC
NA	TRBJ1-5	TRBV30	many	CAWSPQLSSNQPQHF	TGTGCCTGGAGTCCACAGTTATCGAGCAATCAGCCCCAGCATTTT
TRBD1	TRBJ1-2	TRBV6-1	NA	CASSGGTATNYGYTF	TGTGCCAGCAGTGGAGGGACAGCGACTAACTATGGCTACACCTTC
NA	TRBJ2-1	TRBV3-1	many	CASSQTLTSNSYNEQFF	TGTGCCAGCAGCCAAACATTAACTAGCAACTCCTACAATGAGCAGTTCTTC
NA	TRBJ2-1	TRBV20-1	NA	CSARDARVLYNEQFF	TGCAGTGCTAGAGACGCCAGGGTACTATACAATGAGCAGTTCTTC
NA	TRBJ2-5	TRBV6-1	few	CASSKALRKDTQYF	TGTGCCAGCAGCAAGGCTCTACGAAAAGATACCCAGTACTTT
TRBD1	TRBJ1-2	TRBV19	NA	CASTSTGAFLYGYTF	TGTGCCAGTACCTCGACAGGGGCCTTCCTCTATGGCTACACCTTC
NA	TRBJ1-2	TRBV4-1	many	CASSPLTKTGESNYGYTF	TGCGCCAGCAGCCCCCTGACTAAAACAGGAGAGTCTAACTATGGCTACACCTTC
TRBD1	TRBJ1-4	TRBV12-3/TRBV12-4	few	CASSRDSEKLFF	TGTGCCAGCAGTCGGGACAGTGAAAAACTGTTTTTT
NA	TRBJ2-7	TRBV9	NA	CAGSVSTAYSYEQYF	TGTGCCGGCAGCGTATCGACAGCTTACTCCTACGAGCAGTACTTC
NA	TRBJ2-3	TRBV9	many	CASSPPSTGDGTQYF	TGTGCCAGCAGCCCTCCCTCCACAGGAGATGGTACGCAGTATTTT
TRBD2	TRBJ2-3	TRBV7-2	many	CASSFPSGGTDTQYF	TGTGCCAGCAGCTTCCCTAGCGGGGGCACAGATACGCAGTATTTT